Below are 30 T cell receptor beta chains sequenced from a single sample in a study of blood T cell repertoires in COVID-19. TCRdb's table, derived via immunoSEQ multiplex PCR, lists solely in-frame clones and lacks some. The repertoire holds about 59,000 clones, with roughly 87% as singletons. The specimen sequenced was peripheral blood. The receptors derive from an elderly man in a cohort sampled during active COVID-19.

V usage is TRBV7-6 and J usage is TRBJ2-7, with 9 bases aligning to TRBD2. The CDR3 runs to 14 residues. Germline CDR1 is SGHVS and CDR2 is FNYEAQ. V trimming: 7 bases; J trimming: 0 bases; junction bases outside the gene matches: 4. The CDR3 sequence is CASTKTSGSYEQYF. The CDR3 DNA reads TGTGCCAGCACAAAGACTAGCGGCTCCTACGAGCAGTACTTC.

The chain couples TRBV24-1 to TRBJ1-1; tentative D call: TRBD1 (5 bases). The V gene lost 8 bases and the J gene lost 3 bases, with 6 bases spanning the gap. This CDR3 comprises 11 residues. Germline-derived CDR1 and CDR2 are KGHDR and SFDVKD. In DNA, the CDR3 is TGTGCCACCAAAGGGGACACTGAAGCTTTCTTT. It yields the protein CATKGDTEAFF.

The V and J genes are TRBV6-5 and TRBJ1-2; 7 bases map to TRBD1. Germline CDR1 reads MNHEY; CDR2 reads SVGAGI. V shed 0 bases and J 7 bases; nucleotides not matched to a gene: 8. The CDR3 covers 15 residues. CDR3 residues: CASSYSTGVSGGYTF. The CDR3 DNA follows: TGTGCCAGCAGTTACTCTACAGGGGTTTCCGGTGGCTACACCTTC.

J is TRBJ2-5 and V is TRBV30, with 12 positions matching TRBD2. Germline CDR1 is GTSNPN and CDR2 is SVGIG (reference sequence). Trimming at V came to 3 bases and at J to 5 bases, leaving 7 bases not matched to a gene. The CDR3 length is 15 residues. The DNA for the CDR3 is TGTGCCTGGAGCCCTGGACTAGCGGGAACCGAGACCCAGTACTTC. Amino acids: CAWSPGLAGTETQYF.

This chain joins TRBV5-8 and TRBJ2-3; D not resolved. There are 13 residues in the CDR3. The germline V gene encodes CDR1 SGHTS and CDR2 YDEGEE. Trimming took 0 bases from V and 2 from J, leaving 4 bases between them. CDR3 sequence: CASSLEYTDTQYF. CDR3 bases: TGTGCCAGCAGCTTGGAATACACAGATACGCAGTATTTT.

V is TRBV4-2 and J is TRBJ1-2; D remains unclear. V lost 3 bases and J 4 bases, leaving 9 bases between the germline ends. The CDR3 runs to 13 residues. Germline V gene sequence: CDR1 LGHNA, CDR2 YNFKEQ. CDR3 sequence (DNA): TGTGCCAGCAGCCATGGTAGTGGCTATGGCTACACCTTC. Translating gives CASSHGSGYGYTF.

The sample holds a few counts of this clone. The chain recombines TRBV30 with TRBJ2-7; D may be TRBD1 (5 bases). Trimming pared 2 bases from V and 7 bases from J, leaving 9 bases between. This CDR3 comprises 11 residues. Germline CDR1 reads GTSNPN; CDR2 reads SVGIG (reference sequence). The CDR3 DNA is TGTGCCTGGAGTCCTCGACAGGAGCAGTACTTC. Its translation: CAWSPRQEQYF.

The V and J genes are TRBV5-4 and TRBJ2-3; a weak D match, TRBD2 (6 bases). The CDR3 runs to 14 residues. Germline lookup yields CDR1 SGHNT and CDR2 YYREEE (reference sequence). Trimming shortened V by 4 bases and J by 2 bases, and 11 bases separated the two germline ends. The CDR3 loop is CASSEPGDTDTQYF. CDR3 in DNA: TGTGCCAGCAGCGAACCGGGAGACACAGATACGCAGTATTTT.

The chain is built from TRBV7-9 and TRBJ1-4, with 10 positions matching TRBD1. The CDR3 is 15 amino acids. The germline CDR1 and CDR2 sequences are SEHNR and FQNEAQ (reference sequence). V lost 6 bases and J lost 7; bases outside the gene matches: 8. CDR3 in DNA: TGTGCCAGCAGAAGACAGGGGGCCGGGGGTGAAAAACTGTTTTTT. This gives the protein CASRRQGAGGEKLFF. Full variable domain (remainder filled in from reference TRBV7-9 and TRBJ1-4): DTGVSQNPRHKITKRGQNVTFRCDPISEHNRLYWYRQTLGQGPEFLTYFQNEAQLEKSRLLSDRFSAERPKGSFSTLEIQRTEQGDSAMYLCASRRQGAGGEKLFFGSGTQLSVL.

CDR3 bases: TGTGCCAGCAGTTCTAGGCGGGGAGAGGCGGCCATATATTTT. This gives the protein CASSSRRGEAAIYF. The J gene is TRBJ1-3, the V gene TRBV6-5; D gene ambiguous. The V end was cut by 4 bases, the J end by 11 bases, with 18 bases between. The germline V gene encodes CDR1 MNHEY and CDR2 SVGAGI. This CDR3 region has 14 residues.

This chain links TRBV19 with TRBJ2-7; 7 nucleotides line up with TRBD2. Per the germline V gene, CDR1 is LNHDA and CDR2 is SQIVND (reference sequence). Trimming at V came to 1 base and at J to 4 bases, leaving 7 bases not matched to a gene. This CDR3 contains 15 residues. DNA for the CDR3: TGTGCCAGTAGTATAGGGGCTAGCGGAGGGTACGAGCAGTACTTC. Amino acids: CASSIGASGGYEQYF.

The chain joins TRBV9 to TRBJ2-7, with 10 bases fitting TRBD1. V lost 0 bases, J lost 5 bases, and 5 bases stayed unmatched. CDR1 and CDR2 from the germline V gene are SGDLS and YYNGEE. CDR3 length: 15 amino acids. CDR3 DNA: TGTGCCAGCAGCGTAGGCGGGACAGGGGCCCACGAGCAGTACTTC. It specifies CASSVGGTGAHEQYF.

CDR3 nucleotides: TGCGCCAGCAGGCTTGACAGGGGGCCCTACAATGAGCAGTTCTTC. Translating it yields CASRLDRGPYNEQFF. The J gene is TRBJ2-1, the V gene TRBV5-1, with TRBD1 matching over 10 bases. CDR3 length: 15 residues. CDR1 is SGHRS, CDR2 YFSETQ, per germline. After removal of 5 bases from V and 2 bases from J, the junction contained 4 bases not matched to a gene.

The V gene is TRBV4-2, the J gene TRBJ2-1; the match to TRBD2 covers 8 bases. The trim removed 0 bases at V and 6 bases at J, leaving 7 bases unmatched. The CDR3 covers 16 residues. Germline V gene data show CDR1 as LGHNA and CDR2 as YNFKEQ. The DNA of the CDR3 is TGTGCCAGCAGCCAAGATTACAGCGGGAGCTTCAATGAGCAGTTCTTC. Translated: CASSQDYSGSFNEQFF.

The V call is TRBV7-9, the J call TRBJ1-4, with D possibly being TRBD1 (5 bases). The CDR3 runs to 18 residues. Looked up from germline, CDR1 is SEHNR and CDR2 is FQNEAQ (reference sequence). V shed 0 bases and J shed 1 base, with 15 bases lying between them. The CDR3 DNA is TGTGCCAGCAGCTTAGCCTTTGGAGTGGGGCGAACTAATGAAAAACTGTTTTTT. Its translation: CASSLAFGVGRTNEKLFF. Full variable domain (missing parts from reference TRBV7-9 and TRBJ1-4): DTGVSQNPRHKITKRGQNVTFRCDPISEHNRLYWYRQTLGQGPEFLTYFQNEAQLEKSRLLSDRFSAERPKGSFSTLEIQRTEQGDSAMYLCASSLAFGVGRTNEKLFFGSGTQLSVL.

V usage is TRBV19 and J usage is TRBJ2-5; tentatively, D is TRBD2 (6 bases). The CDR3 loop spans 16 amino acids. Germline V lookup: CDR1 LNHDA, CDR2 SQIVND (reference sequence). Trimming took off 1 base at V and 4 bases at J, with 16 bases between the two ends. CDR3 loop: CASSIVQAGTSETQYF. CDR3 bases: TGTGCCAGTAGTATAGTCCAAGCGGGTACCTCAGAGACCCAGTACTTC.

This chain joins TRBV30 and TRBJ1-2, with D possibly being TRBD1 (5 bases). CDR3 length: 13 amino acids. Germline V gene lookup returns CDR1 GTSNPN and CDR2 SVGIG (reference sequence). The V end was cut by 1 base, the J end by 8 bases, with 14 bases between. CDR3 amino acids: CAWSGIRVGGYTF. The CDR3, as DNA: TGTGCCTGGAGTGGGATCAGGGTTGGGGGCTACACCTTC.

The chain combines TRBV10-3 with TRBJ1-1, with 8 positions matching TRBD1. The V segment lost 6 bases and the J segment 2 bases; nucleotides outside the gene matches: 5. This CDR3 comprises 14 residues. Germline V lookup: CDR1 ENHRY, CDR2 SYGVKD. The CDR3 reads CAIRPGQGNTEAFF. In nucleotides, the CDR3 is TGTGCCATCAGACCCGGACAGGGCAACACTGAAGCTTTCTTT.

The chain employs TRBV7-9 and TRBJ1-5, with 9 positions matching TRBD1. From germline, CDR1 is SEHNR and CDR2 FQNEAQ (reference sequence). The CDR3 length is 17 residues. V was pared by 1 base and J by 1 base, with 5 bases of the junction left unmatched. The DNA of the CDR3 is TGTGCCAGCAGCTTAGGGACAGGGGTTTTGAGCAATCAGCCCCAGCATTTT. It specifies CASSLGTGVLSNQPQHF.

This rearrangement joins TRBV10-3 to TRBJ2-2; a possible D gene is TRBD2 (5 bases). V lost 8 bases, J lost 1 base, and 8 bases lay in between. The CDR3 consists of 13 residues. Germline V lookup: CDR1 ENHRY, CDR2 SYGVKD. In DNA form, the CDR3 reads TGTGCCATCCGGACTGAGAACACCGGGGAGCTGTTTTTT. This encodes CAIRTENTGELFF.

The genes are TRBV6-6 and TRBJ2-7, with D perhaps matching TRBD2 (5 bases). The V end lost 5 bases, the J end lost 0 bases, and 14 bases lay between the germline ends. The CDR3 sequence is 15 residues long. In germline, CDR1 is MNHNY, CDR2 SVGAGI (reference sequence). CDR3 bases: TGTGCCAGCAGTACCCCGGCCGGGGTCTCCTACGAGCAGTACTTC. It yields the protein CASSTPAGVSYEQYF.

The chain employs TRBV6-5 and TRBJ1-5; 11 positions match TRBD1. Germline lookup yields CDR1 MNHEY and CDR2 SVGAGI. The trim removed 3 bases at V and 7 bases at J, leaving 5 bases unmatched. The CDR3 sequence is 15 residues long. The DNA for the CDR3 is TGTGCCAGCAGTTATGACGGGACAGGGGGACAGCCCCAGCATTTT. This encodes CASSYDGTGGQPQHF.

The rearrangement links TRBV6-6 to TRBJ1-1; perhaps TRBD1 as D (6 bases). Trimming removed 8 bases from V and 2 bases from J, with 15 bases in between. This CDR3 has 14 residues. From germline, CDR1 is MNHNY and CDR2 SVGAGI (reference sequence). This CDR3 reads CASELPGVNTEAFF. Here the CDR3 DNA reads TGTGCCAGCGAGTTACCAGGGGTCAACACTGAAGCTTTCTTT.

This sequence joins TRBV5-4 and TRBJ2-5; 14 bases match TRBD2. Germline V gene sequence: CDR1 SGHNT, CDR2 YYREEE (reference sequence). This CDR3 spans 17 amino acids. The junction had 7 bases not matched to a gene; V was cut back by 4 bases and J by 2 bases. The CDR3 DNA reads as TGTGCCAGCAGCATTCGGACTAGCGGGGGGTTACAAGAGACCCAGTACTTC. This codes for CASSIRTSGGLQETQYF. The full variable domain, with the rest looked up from reference TRBV5-4 and TRBJ2-5, is ETGVTQSPTHLIKTRGQQVTLRCSSQSGHNTVSWYQQALGQGPQFIFQYYREEENGRGNFPPRFSGLQFPNYSSELNVNALELDDSALYLCASSIRTSGGLQETQYFGPGTRLLVL.

This clone was seen only once. The V and J genes are TRBV7-9 and TRBJ1-5, with D maybe TRBD1 (6 bases). CDR1 is SEHNR, CDR2 FQNEAQ, per germline (reference sequence). Trimming left V 5 bases short and J 6 bases short, with 17 bases between. CDR3 length equals 15 residues. CDR3 protein: CASSGIQGAAQPQHF. CDR3 DNA sequence: TGTGCCAGCAGCGGAATACAGGGAGCAGCTCAGCCCCAGCATTTT.

The V call is TRBV19, the J call TRBJ2-1; D remains unclear. The V end was cut by 3 bases, the J end by 4 bases, with 7 bases between. CDR1 and CDR2 from the germline V gene are LNHDA and SQIVND (reference sequence). The CDR3 covers 13 residues. The CDR3 is CASSIGGYNEQFF. CDR3 nucleotides: TGTGCCAGTAGTATTGGCGGATACAATGAGCAGTTCTTC.

This clone was detected once. This chain links TRBV30 with TRBJ2-4, with 10 nucleotides matching TRBD1. The junction had 3 bases not matched to a gene; V was cut back by 1 base and J by 6 bases. The CDR3 extends over 14 amino acids. CDR1 is GTSNPN, CDR2 SVGIG, per germline (reference sequence). This chain's CDR3 is CAWSGQGAGNIQYF. CDR3 DNA sequence: TGTGCCTGGAGTGGACAGGGGGCCGGAAACATTCAGTACTTC.

This chain connects TRBV6-1 to TRBJ2-3, with D uncertain. The CDR3 has 15 amino acids. Trimming cost V 2 bases and J 0 bases, with 9 bases left between them. The germline V gene encodes CDR1 MNHNS and CDR2 SASEGT. CDR3 in amino acids: CASSEPADSTDTQYF. In nucleotides, the CDR3 is TGTGCCAGCAGTGAACCGGCGGATAGCACAGATACGCAGTATTTT.

This clone was seen more than once but under ten times. J is TRBJ2-1 and V is TRBV7-9; TRBD1 matches at 10 bases. In germline, CDR1 is SEHNR, CDR2 FQNEAQ (reference sequence). Trimming took 5 bases from V and 1 from J; bases not matched to a gene: 2. The CDR3 has 15 amino acids. CDR3 sequence: CASSPDRGSYNEQFF. Written as DNA, the CDR3 is TGTGCCAGCAGCCCGGACAGGGGGTCCTACAATGAGCAGTTCTTC.

The V gene is TRBV5-6, the J gene TRBJ1-1, with D possibly matching TRBD1 (6 bases). Germline V gene lookup returns CDR1 SGHDT and CDR2 YYEEEE. This CDR3 region has 15 residues. The germline V and J ends were trimmed by 4 bases and 2 bases, with 15 bases remaining between them. In DNA, the CDR3 is TGTGCCAGCAGCGGGGGGGCCCCCTTTAACACTGAAGCTTTCTTT. It encodes CASSGGAPFNTEAFF.